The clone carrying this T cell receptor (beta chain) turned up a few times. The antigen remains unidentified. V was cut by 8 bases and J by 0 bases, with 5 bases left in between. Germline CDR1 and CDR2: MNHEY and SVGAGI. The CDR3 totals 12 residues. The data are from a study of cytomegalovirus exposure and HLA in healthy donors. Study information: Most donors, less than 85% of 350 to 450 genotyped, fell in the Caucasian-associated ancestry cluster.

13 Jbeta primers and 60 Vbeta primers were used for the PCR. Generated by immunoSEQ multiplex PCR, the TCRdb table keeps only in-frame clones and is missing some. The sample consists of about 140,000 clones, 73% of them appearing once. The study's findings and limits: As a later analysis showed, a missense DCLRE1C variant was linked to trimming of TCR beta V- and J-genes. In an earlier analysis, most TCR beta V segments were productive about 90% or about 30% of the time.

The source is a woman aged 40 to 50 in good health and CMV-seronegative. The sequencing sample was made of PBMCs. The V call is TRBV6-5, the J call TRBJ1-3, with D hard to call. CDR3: CASYSSGNTIYF. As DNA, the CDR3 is TGTGCCAGCTATAGCTCTGGAAACACCATATATTTT.